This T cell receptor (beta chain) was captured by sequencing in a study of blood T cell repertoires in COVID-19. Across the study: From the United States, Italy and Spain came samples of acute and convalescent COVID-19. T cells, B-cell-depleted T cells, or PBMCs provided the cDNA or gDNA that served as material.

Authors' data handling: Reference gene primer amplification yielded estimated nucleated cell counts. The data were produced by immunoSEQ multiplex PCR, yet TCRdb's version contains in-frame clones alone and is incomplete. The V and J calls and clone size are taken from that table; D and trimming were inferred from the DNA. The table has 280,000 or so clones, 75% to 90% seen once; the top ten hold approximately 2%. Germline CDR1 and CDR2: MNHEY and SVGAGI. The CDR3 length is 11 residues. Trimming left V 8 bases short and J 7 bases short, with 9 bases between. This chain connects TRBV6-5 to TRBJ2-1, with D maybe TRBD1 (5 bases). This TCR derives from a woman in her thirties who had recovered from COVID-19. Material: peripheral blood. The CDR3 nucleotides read TGTGCCAGCGGGGCCCCTAATGAGCAGTTCTTC. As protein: CASGAPNEQFF.